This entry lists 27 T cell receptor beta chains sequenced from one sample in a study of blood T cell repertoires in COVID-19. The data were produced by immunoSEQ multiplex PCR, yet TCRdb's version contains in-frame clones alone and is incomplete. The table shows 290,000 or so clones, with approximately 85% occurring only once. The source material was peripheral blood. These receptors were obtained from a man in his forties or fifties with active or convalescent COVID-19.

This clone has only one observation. CDR3 bases: TGTGCCAGCAGTGAACTGACAGGGGGATGGGAGACCCAGTACTTC. Residues: CASSELTGGWETQYF. The chain joins TRBV25-1 to TRBJ2-5; 9 nucleotides agree with TRBD1. The CDR3 length is 15 residues. Trimming at V came to 2 bases and at J to 5 bases, leaving 6 bases not matched to a gene. CDR1 MGHDK and CDR2 SYGVNS come from the germline V gene.

The CDR3 here is CASSPGAMAGYTF. In nucleotides, the CDR3 is TGTGCCAGCAGCCCAGGGGCTATGGCGGGCTACACCTTC. V is TRBV11-2 and J is TRBJ1-2, with D possibly TRBD1 on 6 matching bases. V gave up 5 bases and J gave up 8 bases, with 15 bases separating them. This CDR3 is built from 13 residues. Germline CDR1 reads SGHAT; CDR2 reads FQNNGV.

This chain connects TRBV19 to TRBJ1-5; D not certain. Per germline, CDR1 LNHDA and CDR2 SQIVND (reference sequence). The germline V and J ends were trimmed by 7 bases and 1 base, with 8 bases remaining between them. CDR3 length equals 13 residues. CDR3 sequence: CASTFGSNQPQHF. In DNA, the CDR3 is TGTGCCAGTACATTTGGCAGCAATCAGCCCCAGCATTTT.

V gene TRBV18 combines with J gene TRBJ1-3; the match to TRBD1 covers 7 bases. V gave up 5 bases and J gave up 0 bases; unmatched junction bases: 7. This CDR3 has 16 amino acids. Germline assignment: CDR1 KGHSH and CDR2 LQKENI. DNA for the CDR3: TGTGCCAGCTCATCCGGACAGGTTAACTCTGGAAACACCATATATTTT. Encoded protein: CASSSGQVNSGNTIYF.

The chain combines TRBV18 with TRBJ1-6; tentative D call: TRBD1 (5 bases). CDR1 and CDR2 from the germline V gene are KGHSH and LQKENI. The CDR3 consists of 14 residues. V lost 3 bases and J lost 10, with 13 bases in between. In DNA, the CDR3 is TGTGCCAGCTCACCCGGGACTCCGAGGTCACCCCTCCACTTT. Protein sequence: CASSPGTPRSPLHF.

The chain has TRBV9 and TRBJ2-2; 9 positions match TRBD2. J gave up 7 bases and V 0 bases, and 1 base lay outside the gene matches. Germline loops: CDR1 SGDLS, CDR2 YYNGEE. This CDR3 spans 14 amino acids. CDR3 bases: TGTGCCAGCAGCGTAGGCGGGAGGGGCGGGGAGCTGTTTTTT. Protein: CASSVGGRGGELFF.

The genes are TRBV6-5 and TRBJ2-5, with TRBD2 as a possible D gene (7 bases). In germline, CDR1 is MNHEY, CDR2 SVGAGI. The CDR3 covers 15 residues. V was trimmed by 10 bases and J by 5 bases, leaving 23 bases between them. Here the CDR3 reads CATSQRGGRVETQYF. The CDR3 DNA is TGTGCCACCTCTCAAAGGGGGGGGAGGGTTGAGACCCAGTACTTC.

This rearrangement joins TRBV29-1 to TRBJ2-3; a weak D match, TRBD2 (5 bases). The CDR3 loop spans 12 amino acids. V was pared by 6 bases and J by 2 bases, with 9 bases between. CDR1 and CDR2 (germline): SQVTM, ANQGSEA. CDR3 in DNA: TGCAGCGTGAGGACTCCCACAGATACGCAGTATTTT. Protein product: CSVRTPTDTQYF.

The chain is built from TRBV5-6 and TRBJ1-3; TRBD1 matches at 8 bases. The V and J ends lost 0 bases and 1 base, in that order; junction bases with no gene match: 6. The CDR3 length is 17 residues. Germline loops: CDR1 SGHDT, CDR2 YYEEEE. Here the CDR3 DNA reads TGTGCCAGCAGCTTGGCCGGACAGGGACGGTCTGGAAACACCATATATTTT. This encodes CASSLAGQGRSGNTIYF.

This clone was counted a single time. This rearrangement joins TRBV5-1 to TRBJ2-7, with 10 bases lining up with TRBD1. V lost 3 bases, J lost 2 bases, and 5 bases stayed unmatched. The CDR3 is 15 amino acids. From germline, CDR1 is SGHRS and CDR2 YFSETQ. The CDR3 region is CASSSAGTGAYEQYF. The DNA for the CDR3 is TGCGCCAGCAGCTCCGCCGGGACAGGGGCCTACGAGCAGTACTTC. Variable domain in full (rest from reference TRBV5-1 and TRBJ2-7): KAGVTQTPRYLIKTRGQQVTLSCSPISGHRSVSWYQQTPGQGLQFLFEYFSETQRNKGNFPGRFSGRQFSNSRSEMNVSTLELGDSALYLCASSSAGTGAYEQYFGPGTRLTVT.

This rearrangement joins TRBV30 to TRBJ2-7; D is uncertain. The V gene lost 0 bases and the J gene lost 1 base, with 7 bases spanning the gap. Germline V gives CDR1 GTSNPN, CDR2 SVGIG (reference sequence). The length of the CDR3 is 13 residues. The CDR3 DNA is TGTGCCTGGAGTGTGGCCCCTTCCTACGAGCAGTACTTC. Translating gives CAWSVAPSYEQYF.

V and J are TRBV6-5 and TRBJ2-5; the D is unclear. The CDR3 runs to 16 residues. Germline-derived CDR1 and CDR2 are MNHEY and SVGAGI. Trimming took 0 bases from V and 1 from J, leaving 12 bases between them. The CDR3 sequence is CASSYSGAPGQETQYF. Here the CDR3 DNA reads TGTGCCAGCAGTTACTCGGGCGCGCCCGGCCAAGAGACCCAGTACTTC.

The CDR3 DNA is TGTGCCACCAGTTCTACGACAGGGGAGCAGTTCTTC. As protein: CATSSTTGEQFF. The chain employs TRBV24-1 and TRBJ2-1, with 7 bases aligning to TRBD1. The CDR3 has 12 amino acids. After removal of 6 bases from V and 10 bases from J, the junction contained 5 bases not matched to a gene. Germline CDR1 and CDR2: KGHDR and SFDVKD.

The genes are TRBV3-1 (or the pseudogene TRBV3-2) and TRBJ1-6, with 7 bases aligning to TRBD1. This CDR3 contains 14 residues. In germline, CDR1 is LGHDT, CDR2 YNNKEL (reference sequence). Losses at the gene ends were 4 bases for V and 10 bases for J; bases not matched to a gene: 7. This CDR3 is CASSPRDSGSPLHF. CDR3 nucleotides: TGTGCCAGCAGCCCCCGGGACAGCGGCTCACCCCTCCACTTT.

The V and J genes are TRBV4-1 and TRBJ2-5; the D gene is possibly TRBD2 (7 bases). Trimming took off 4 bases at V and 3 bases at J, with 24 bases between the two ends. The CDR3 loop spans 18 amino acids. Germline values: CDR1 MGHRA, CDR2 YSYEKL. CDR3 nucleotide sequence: TGCGCCAGCAGCCCCGGGGGGCTTAAGGGCGGGAGAGAAGAGACCCAGTACTTC. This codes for CASSPGGLKGGREETQYF.

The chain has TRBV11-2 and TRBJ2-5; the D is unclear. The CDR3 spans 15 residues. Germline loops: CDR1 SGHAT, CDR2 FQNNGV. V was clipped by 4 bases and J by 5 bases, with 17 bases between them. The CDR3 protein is CASSSPWAGAETQYF. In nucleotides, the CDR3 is TGTGCCAGCAGCTCTCCTTGGGCAGGCGCCGAGACCCAGTACTTC.

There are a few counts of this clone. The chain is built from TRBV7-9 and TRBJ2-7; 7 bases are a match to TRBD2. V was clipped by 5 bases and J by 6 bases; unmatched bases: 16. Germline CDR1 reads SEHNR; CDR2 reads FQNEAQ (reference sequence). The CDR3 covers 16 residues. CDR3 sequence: CASSPNGKAGTFEQYF. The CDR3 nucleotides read TGTGCCAGCAGCCCTAACGGGAAAGCGGGAACTTTCGAGCAGTACTTC.

DNA for the CDR3: TGTGCCAGCAGCCAAGCAGGAGGGGTACAAGAGACCCAGTACTTC. It specifies CASSQAGGVQETQYF. The chain carries TRBV3-1 (or the pseudogene TRBV3-2) and TRBJ2-5; D is possibly TRBD2 (6 bases). V lost 1 base to trimming and J lost 2 bases, with 11 bases between them. Germline values: CDR1 LGHDT, CDR2 YNNKEL (reference sequence). The CDR3 is made up of 15 amino acids.

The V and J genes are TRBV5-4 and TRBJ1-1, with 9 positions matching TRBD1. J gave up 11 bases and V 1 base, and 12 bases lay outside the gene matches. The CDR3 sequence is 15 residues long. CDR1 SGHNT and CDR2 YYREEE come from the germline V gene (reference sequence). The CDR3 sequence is CASSLSFGQGISAFF. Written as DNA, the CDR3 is TGTGCCAGCAGCTTGTCCTTTGGACAGGGGATTTCGGCTTTCTTT.

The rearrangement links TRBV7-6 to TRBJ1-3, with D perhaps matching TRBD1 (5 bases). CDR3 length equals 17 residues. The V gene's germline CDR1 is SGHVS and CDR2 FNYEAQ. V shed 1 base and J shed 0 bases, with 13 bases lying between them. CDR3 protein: CASSLVSRQSSGNTIYF. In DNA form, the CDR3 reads TGTGCCAGCAGCTTAGTCTCTCGACAGAGCTCTGGAAACACCATATATTTT.

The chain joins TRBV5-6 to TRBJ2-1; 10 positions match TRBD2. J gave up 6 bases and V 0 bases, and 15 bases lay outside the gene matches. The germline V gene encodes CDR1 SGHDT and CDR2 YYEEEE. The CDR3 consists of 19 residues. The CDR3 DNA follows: TGTGCCAGCAGCTTGGTTAGTTTTAGCGGGAGGACGGGGGGCAATGAGCAGTTCTTC. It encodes CASSLVSFSGRTGGNEQFF.

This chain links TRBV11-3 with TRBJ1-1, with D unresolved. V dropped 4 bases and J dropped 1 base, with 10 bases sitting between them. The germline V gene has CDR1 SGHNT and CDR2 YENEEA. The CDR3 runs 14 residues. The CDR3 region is CASSSSGANTEAFF. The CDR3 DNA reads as TGTGCCAGCAGCTCTTCGGGAGCGAACACTGAAGCTTTCTTT.

The CDR3 loop reads CASSFSLDTQYF. CDR3 bases: TGTGCCAGCAGCTTTAGTTTAGATACGCAGTATTTT. The gene calls are TRBV7-2 and TRBJ2-3; D unresolved. The CDR3 has 12 residues. CDR1 and CDR2 from the germline V gene are SGHTA and FQGNSA. Between the trimmed V and J ends, which lost 3 bases and 5 bases, there was a span of 6 bases. The complete variable domain, with remaining parts taken from reference TRBV7-2 and TRBJ2-3, reads GAGVSQSPSNKVTEKGKDVELRCDPISGHTALYWYRQSLGQGLEFLIYFQGNSAPDKSGLPSDRFSAERTGGSVSTLTIQRTQQEDSAVYLCASSFSLDTQYFGPGTRLTVL.

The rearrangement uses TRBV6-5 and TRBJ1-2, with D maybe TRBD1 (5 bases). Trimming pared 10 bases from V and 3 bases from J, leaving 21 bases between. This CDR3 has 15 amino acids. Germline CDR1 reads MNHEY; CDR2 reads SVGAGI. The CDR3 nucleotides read TGTGCCACCACCGGGGGAGGTGGTCCCTACTATGGCTACACCTTC. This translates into CATTGGGGPYYGYTF.

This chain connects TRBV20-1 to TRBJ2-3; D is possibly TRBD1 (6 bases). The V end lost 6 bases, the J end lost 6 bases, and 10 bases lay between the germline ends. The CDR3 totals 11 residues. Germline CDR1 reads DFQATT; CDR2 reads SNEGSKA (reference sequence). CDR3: CSAGDTDTQYF. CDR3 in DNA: TGCAGTGCAGGGGACACGGATACGCAGTATTTT.

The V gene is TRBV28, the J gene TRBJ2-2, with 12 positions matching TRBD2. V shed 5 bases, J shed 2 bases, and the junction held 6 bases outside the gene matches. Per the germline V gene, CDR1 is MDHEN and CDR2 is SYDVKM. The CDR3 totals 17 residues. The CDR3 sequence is CASSLPGLAGNTGELFF. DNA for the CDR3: TGTGCCAGCAGTCTCCCCGGACTAGCGGGAAACACCGGGGAGCTGTTTTTT.

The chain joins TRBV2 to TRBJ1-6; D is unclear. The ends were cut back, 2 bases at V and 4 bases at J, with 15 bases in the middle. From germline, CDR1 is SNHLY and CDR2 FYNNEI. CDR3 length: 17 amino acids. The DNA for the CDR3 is TGTGCCAGCAGTGAATTCCATCTTCGAGGGTATAATTCACCCCTCCACTTT. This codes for CASSEFHLRGYNSPLHF.